This T cell receptor (beta chain) comes out of a study of cytomegalovirus exposure and HLA in healthy donors. This PCR relied on a set of 60 Vbeta primers and 13 Jbeta primers. Clones were read by immunoSEQ multiplex PCR, and TCRdb kept only the in-frame ones, dropping some. The sample records fewer than 80,000 clones, roughly 75% being singletons. The receptor was isolated from a woman aged 25 to 39 in good health and CMV-seronegative. Sequencing was done on a sample of PBMCs.

The CDR3 reads CASSREGVATDTQYF. DNA for the CDR3: TGTGCCAGCAGCCGGGAGGGAGTAGCCACAGATACGCAGTATTTT. This rearrangement joins TRBV27 to TRBJ2-3; 8 nucleotides align to TRBD2. The germline V gene encodes CDR1 MNHEY and CDR2 SMNVEV (reference sequence). The trim removed 6 bases at V and 2 bases at J, leaving 7 bases unmatched. There are 15 residues in the CDR3.